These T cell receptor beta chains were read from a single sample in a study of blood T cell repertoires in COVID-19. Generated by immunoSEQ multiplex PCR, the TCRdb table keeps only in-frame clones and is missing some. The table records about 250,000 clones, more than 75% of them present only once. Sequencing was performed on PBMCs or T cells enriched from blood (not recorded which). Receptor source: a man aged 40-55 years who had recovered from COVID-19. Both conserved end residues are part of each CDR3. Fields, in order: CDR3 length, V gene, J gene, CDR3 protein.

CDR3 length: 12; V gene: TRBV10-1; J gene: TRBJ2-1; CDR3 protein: CASSPVAGEQFF
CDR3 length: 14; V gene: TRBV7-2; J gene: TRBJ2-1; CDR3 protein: CASSLGSGYNEQFF
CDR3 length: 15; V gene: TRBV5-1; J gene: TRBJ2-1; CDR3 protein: CASSLGGGEYNEQFF
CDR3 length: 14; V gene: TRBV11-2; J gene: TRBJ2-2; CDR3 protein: CASSWAPNTGELFF
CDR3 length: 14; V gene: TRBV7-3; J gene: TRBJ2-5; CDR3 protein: CASSLSPGGETQYF
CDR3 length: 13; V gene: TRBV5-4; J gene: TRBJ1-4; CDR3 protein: CASSLQGNEKLFF
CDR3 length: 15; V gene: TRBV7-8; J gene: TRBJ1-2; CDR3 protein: CASSLSGQGNYGYTF
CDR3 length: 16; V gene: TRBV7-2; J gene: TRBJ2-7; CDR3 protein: CASSFDLATGSYEQYF
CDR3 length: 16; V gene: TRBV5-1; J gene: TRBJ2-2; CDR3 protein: CASSLEAGVFTGELFF
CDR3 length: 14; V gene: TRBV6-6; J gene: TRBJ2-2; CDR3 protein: CASSSAPSTGELFF
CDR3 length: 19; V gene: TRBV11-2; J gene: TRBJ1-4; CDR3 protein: CASSLDGRGYGLTNEKLFF
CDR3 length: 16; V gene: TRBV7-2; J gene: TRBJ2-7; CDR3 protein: CASSPYSGTSVYEQYF
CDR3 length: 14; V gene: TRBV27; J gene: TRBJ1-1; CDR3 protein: CASSAYRENTEAFF
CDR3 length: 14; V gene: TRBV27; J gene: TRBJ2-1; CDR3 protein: CASRALAGGQGQFF
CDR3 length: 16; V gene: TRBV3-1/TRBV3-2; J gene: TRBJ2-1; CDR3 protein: CASSRRTSGSHNEQFF
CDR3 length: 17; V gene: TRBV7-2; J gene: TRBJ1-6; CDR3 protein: CASSFGWSTDYNSPLHF
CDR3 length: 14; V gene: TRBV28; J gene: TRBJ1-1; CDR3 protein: CASSPRQGTFEAFF
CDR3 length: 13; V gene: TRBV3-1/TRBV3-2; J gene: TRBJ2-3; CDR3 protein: CASSQVQGGPQYF
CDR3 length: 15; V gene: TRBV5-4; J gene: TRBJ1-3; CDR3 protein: CASSLGTVSGNTIYF
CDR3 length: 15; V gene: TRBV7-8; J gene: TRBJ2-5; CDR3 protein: CASSLASGRSGTQYF
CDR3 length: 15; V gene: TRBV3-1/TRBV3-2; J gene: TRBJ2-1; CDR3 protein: CASSQDLTPGNEQFF
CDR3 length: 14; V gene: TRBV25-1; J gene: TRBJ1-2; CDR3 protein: CASSEFGQGRGYTF
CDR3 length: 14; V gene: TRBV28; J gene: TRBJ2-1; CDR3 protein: CASSLAGVYNEQFF
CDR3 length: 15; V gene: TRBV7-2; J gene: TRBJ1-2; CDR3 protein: CASSSRDGGLYGYTF
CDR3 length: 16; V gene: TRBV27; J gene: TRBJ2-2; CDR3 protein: CASSHGQGGSTGELFF
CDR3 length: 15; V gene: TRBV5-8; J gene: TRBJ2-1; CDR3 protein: CASNPGQGGGNEQFF
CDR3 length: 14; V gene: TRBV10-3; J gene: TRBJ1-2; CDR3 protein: CAISEGQGAHGYTF
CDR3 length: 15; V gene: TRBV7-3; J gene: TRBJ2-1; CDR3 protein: CASSFAGTGANEQFF
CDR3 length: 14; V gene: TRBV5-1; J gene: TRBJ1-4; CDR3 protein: CASSLATAGEKLFF
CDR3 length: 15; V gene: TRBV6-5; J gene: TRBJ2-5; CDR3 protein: CASSPPGGRKETQYF
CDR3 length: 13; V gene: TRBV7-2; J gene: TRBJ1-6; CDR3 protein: CASSGPGNSPLHF
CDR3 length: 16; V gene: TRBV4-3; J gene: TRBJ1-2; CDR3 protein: CASSINRGESGYGYTF
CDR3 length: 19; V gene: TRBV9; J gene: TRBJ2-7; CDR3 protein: CASSVSTATGTGGSDEQYF
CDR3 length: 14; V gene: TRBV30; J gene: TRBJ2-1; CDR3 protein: CAWSRGRAGDEQFF
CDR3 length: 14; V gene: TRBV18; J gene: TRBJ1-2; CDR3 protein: CASSPRTGADGYTF
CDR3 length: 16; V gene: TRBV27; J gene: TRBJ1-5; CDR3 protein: CASSPRDLGSNQPQHF
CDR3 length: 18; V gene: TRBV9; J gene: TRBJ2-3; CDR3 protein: CASSAMGTSGGATDTQYF
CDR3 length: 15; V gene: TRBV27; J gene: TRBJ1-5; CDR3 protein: CATSRAGQEGQPQHF
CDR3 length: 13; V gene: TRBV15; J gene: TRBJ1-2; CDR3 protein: CATSGGTGYGYTF